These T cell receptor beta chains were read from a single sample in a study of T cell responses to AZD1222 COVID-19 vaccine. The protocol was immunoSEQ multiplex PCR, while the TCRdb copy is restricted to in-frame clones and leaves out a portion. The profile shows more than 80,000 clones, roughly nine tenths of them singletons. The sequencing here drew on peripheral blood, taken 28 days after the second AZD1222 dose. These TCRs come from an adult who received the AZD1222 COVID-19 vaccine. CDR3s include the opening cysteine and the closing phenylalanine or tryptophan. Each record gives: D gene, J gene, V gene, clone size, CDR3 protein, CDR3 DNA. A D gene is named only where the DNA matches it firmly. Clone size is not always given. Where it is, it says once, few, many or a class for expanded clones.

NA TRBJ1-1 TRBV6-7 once CASSYSSSPPAQGGTGASTTEAFF TGTGCCAGCAGTTACTCGTCATCCCCCCCGGCACAGGGAGGCACCGGCGCGAGTACCACTGAAGCTTTCTTT
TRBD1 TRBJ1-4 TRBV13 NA CASSLVSGQLFF TGTGCCAGCAGCTTAGTATCGGGACAGCTGTTTTTT
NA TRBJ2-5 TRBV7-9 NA CASSLIVRALKLEETQYF TGTGCCAGCAGCTTAATTGTCCGTGCCCTTAAGCTTGAAGAGACCCAGTACTTC
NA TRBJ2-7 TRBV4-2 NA CASSQGLVTEYEQYF TGTGCCAGCAGCCAAGGTCTAGTTACGGAGTACGAGCAGTACTTC
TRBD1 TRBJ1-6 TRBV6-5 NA CASSSGQGASSPLHF TGTGCCAGCAGTTCGGGACAGGGGGCGAGCTCACCCCTCCACTTT
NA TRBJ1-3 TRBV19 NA CASSIEGTLGNTIYF TGTGCCAGTAGTATAGAGGGGACACTCGGAAACACCATATATTTT
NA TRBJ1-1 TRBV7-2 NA CASSLAGLNTEAFF TGTGCCAGCAGCTTAGCCGGGTTGAACACTGAAGCTTTCTTT
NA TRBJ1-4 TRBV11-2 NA CASSLLRADNEKLFF TGTGCCAGCAGTTTACTCAGGGCGGATAATGAAAAACTGTTTTTT
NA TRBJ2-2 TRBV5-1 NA CASRSEGTGELFF TGCGCCAGCAGAAGCGAGGGCACCGGGGAGCTGTTTTTT
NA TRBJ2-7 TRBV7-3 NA CASSRSGSYEQYF TGTGCCAGCAGCCGTTCAGGGTCCTACGAGCAGTACTTC
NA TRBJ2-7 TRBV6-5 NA CASSLYRDSYEQYF TGTGCCAGCAGCTTGTATCGGGACTCCTACGAGCAGTACTTC
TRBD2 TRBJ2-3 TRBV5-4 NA CASSPGLAWEDTQYF TGTGCCAGCAGCCCAGGACTAGCCTGGGAGGATACGCAGTATTTT
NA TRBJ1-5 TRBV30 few CAWSGGLVNQPQHF TGTGCCTGGAGTGGGGGTCTGGTCAATCAGCCCCAGCATTTT
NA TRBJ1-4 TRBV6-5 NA CASRDGLENEKLFF TGTGCCAGCAGGGACGGGCTGGAGAATGAAAAACTGTTTTTT
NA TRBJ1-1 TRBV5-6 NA CASSLRYTEAFF TGTGCCAGCAGCTTGAGGTACACTGAAGCTTTCTTT
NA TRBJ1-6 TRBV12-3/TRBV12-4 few CASRGPYNSPLHF TGTGCCAGCAGGGGACCGTATAATTCACCCCTCCACTTT
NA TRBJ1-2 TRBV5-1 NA CASSPDQGRGGYTF TGCGCCAGCAGCCCCGATCAGGGGCGGGGTGGCTACACCTTC
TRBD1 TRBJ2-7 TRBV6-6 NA CASKRTGPYEQYF TGTGCCAGCAAGCGGACAGGACCCTACGAGCAGTACTTC
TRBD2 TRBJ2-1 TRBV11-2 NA CASSFGSAGGRFYNEQFF TGTGCCAGCAGCTTTGGGAGCGCGGGAGGAAGATTCTACAATGAGCAGTTCTTC
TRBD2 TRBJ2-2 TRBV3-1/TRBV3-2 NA CASRLLAGGTGELFF TGTGCCAGCAGACTACTAGCGGGGGGTACCGGGGAGCTGTTTTTT
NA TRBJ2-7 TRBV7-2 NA CASRLSYEQYF TGTGCCAGCAGGCTTTCCTACGAGCAGTACTTC
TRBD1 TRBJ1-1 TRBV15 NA CATSRVRDSEAFF TGTGCCACCAGCAGAGTCCGGGACAGCGAAGCTTTCTTT
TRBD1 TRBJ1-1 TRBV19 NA CARGTGGDGMNTEAFF TGTGCCAGAGGGACAGGGGGCGATGGAATGAACACTGAAGCTTTCTTT
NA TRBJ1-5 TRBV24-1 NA CATSDSGTWTLRGNQPQHF TGTGCCACCAGTGACTCCGGGACATGGACCCTTAGGGGCAATCAGCCCCAGCATTTT
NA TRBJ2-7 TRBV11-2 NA CASSLGFYLEDGFYEQYF TGTGCCAGCAGCTTAGGGTTCTATCTCGAGGACGGATTCTACGAGCAGTACTTC
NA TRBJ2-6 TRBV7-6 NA CASSPMPTASGANVLTF TGTGCCAGCAGCCCAATGCCAACAGCCTCTGGGGCCAACGTCCTGACTTTC
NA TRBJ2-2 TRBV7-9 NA CASSLMQGDSGELFF TGTGCCAGCAGCTTAATGCAGGGAGACTCCGGGGAGCTGTTTTTT
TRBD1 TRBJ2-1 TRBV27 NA CASSRDSSYNEQFF TGTGCCAGCAGTCGGGACAGCTCCTACAATGAGCAGTTCTTC
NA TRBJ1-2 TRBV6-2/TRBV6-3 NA CASSNRVRYGYTF TGTGCCAGCAGCAACAGGGTTCGATATGGCTACACCTTC
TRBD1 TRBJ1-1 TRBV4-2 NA CASSHTGAMNTEAFF TGTGCCAGCAGCCATACAGGGGCAATGAACACTGAAGCTTTCTTT
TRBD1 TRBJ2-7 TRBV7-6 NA CASRAGTAGEQYF TGTGCCAGCAGGGCCGGGACAGCAGGCGAGCAGTACTTC
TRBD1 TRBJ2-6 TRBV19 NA CASSAGTGGFTGANVLTF TGTGCCAGTAGTGCGGGGACAGGGGGCTTCACTGGGGCCAACGTCCTGACTTTC
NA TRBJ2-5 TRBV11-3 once CASSSLYQETQYF TGTGCCAGCAGCTCTCTGTACCAAGAGACCCAGTACTTC
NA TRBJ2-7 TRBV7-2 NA CASSLSASYEQYF TGTGCCAGCAGCTTGTCTGCTTCCTACGAGCAGTACTTC
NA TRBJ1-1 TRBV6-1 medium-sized CASSEEVALNTEAFF TGTGCCAGCAGTGAAGAGGTAGCTTTGAACACTGAAGCTTTCTTT
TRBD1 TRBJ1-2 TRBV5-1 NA CASSYGQGVGNYGYTF TGCGCCAGCAGCTATGGACAGGGCGTAGGTAACTATGGCTACACCTTC
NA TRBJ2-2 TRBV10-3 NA CAISESGLQAGRNGELFF TGTGCCATCAGTGAGTCTGGGCTTCAGGCTGGTCGTAACGGGGAGCTGTTTTTT